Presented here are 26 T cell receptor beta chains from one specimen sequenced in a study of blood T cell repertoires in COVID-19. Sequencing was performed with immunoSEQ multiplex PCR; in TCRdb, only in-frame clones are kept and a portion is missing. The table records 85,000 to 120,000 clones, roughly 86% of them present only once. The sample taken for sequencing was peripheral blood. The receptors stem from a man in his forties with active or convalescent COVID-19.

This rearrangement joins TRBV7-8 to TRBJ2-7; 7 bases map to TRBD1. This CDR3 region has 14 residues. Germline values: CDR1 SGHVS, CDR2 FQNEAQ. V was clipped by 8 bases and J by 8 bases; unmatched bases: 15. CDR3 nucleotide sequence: TGTGCCAGCGGGGTTGAGGGGGCCCTCTTGAAGCAGTACTTC. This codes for CASGVEGALLKQYF.

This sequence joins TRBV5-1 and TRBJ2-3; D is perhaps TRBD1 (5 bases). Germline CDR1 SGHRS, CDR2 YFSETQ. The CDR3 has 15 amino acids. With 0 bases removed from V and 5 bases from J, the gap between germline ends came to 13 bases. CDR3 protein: CASSLVLRVEDTQYF. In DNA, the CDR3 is TGCGCCAGCAGCTTGGTGCTCAGGGTGGAAGATACGCAGTATTTT.

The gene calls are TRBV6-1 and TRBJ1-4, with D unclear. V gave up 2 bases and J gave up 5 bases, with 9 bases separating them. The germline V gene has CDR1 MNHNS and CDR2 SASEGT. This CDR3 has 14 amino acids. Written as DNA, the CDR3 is TGTGCCAGCAGTGAAATAGTCCCCAATGAAAAACTGTTTTTT. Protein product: CASSEIVPNEKLFF.

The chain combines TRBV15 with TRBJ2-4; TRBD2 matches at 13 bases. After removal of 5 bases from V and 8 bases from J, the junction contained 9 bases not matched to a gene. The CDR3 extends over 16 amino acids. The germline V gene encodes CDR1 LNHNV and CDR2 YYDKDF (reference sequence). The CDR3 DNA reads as TGTGCCACCAGCTTCGGGACTAGCGGGACTCGTTACATTCAGTACTTC. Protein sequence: CATSFGTSGTRYIQYF.

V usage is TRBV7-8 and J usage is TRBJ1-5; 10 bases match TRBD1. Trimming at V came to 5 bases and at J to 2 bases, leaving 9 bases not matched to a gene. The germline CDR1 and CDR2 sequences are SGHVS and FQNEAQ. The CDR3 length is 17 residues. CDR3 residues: CASSNSGTGAGNQPQHF. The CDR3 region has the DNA TGTGCCAGCAGCAATTCTGGGACAGGGGCGGGCAATCAGCCCCAGCATTTT.

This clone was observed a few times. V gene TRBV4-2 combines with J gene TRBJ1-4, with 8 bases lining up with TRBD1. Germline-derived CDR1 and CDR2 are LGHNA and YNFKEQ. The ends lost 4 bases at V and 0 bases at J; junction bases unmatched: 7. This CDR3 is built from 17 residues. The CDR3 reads CASSPRGLVATNEKLFF. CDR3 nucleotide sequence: TGTGCCAGCAGCCCCAGGGGGCTGGTTGCAACTAATGAAAAACTGTTTTTT.

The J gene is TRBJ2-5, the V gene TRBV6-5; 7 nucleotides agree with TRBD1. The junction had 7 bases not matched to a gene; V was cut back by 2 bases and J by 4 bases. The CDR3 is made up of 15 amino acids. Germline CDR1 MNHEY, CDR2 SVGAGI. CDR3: CASSYEGAPGETQYF. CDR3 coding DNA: TGTGCCAGCAGTTACGAGGGGGCCCCAGGAGAGACCCAGTACTTC.

CDR3 nucleotides: TGCAGCGTTGCTCAGGGCTACGAGCAGTACTTC. Protein: CSVAQGYEQYF. The chain has TRBV29-1 and TRBJ2-7; tentatively, D is TRBD1 (5 bases). The CDR3 extends over 11 amino acids. V gave up 4 bases and J gave up 3 bases, with 7 bases separating them. Per the germline V gene, CDR1 is SQVTM and CDR2 is ANQGSEA.

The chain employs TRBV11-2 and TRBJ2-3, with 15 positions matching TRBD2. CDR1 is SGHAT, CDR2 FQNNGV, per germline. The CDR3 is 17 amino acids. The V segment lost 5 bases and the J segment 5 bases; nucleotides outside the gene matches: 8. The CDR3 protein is CASSLRTSGGAKDTQYF. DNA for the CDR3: TGTGCCAGCAGCCTAAGGACTAGCGGGGGGGCGAAAGATACGCAGTATTTT.

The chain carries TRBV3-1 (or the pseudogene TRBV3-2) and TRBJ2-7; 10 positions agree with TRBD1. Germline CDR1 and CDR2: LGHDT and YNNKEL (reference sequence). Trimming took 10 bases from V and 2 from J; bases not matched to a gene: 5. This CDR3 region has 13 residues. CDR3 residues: CATRDRGAYEQYF. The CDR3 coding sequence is TGTGCCACTCGGGACAGGGGTGCCTACGAGCAGTACTTC.

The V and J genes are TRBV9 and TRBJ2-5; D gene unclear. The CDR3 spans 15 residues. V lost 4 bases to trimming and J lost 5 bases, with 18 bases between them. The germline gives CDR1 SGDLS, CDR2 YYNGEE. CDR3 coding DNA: TGTGCCAGCAGCTTTGACTTATCCAGCCAGGAGACCCAGTACTTC. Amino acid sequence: CASSFDLSSQETQYF.

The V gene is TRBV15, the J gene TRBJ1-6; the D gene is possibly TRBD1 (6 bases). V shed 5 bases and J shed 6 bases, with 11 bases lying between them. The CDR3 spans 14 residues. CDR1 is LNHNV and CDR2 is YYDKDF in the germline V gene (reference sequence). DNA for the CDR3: TGTGCCACCAGCGCACAGGGTAGTAATTCACCCCTCCACTTT. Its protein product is CATSAQGSNSPLHF.

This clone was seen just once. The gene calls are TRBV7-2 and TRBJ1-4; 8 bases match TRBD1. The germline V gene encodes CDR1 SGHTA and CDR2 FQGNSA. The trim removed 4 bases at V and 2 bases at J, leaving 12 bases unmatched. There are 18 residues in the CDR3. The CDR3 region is CASSSRTGMAVTNEKLFF. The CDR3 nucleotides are TGTGCCAGCAGCTCGAGGACAGGGATGGCAGTTACTAATGAAAAACTGTTTTTT.

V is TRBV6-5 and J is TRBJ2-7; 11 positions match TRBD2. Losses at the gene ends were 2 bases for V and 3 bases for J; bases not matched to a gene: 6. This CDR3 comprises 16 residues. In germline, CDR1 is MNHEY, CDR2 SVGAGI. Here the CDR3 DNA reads TGTGCCAGCAGTTACGCCCCTAGCGGGGGGTACTACGAGCAGTACTTC. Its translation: CASSYAPSGGYYEQYF.

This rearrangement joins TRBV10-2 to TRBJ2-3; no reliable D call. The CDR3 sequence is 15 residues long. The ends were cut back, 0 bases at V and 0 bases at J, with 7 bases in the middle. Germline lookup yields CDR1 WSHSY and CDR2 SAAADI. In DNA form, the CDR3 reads TGCGCCAGCAGTGAGTCCCCCGTCAGCACAGATACGCAGTATTTT. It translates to CASSESPVSTDTQYF.

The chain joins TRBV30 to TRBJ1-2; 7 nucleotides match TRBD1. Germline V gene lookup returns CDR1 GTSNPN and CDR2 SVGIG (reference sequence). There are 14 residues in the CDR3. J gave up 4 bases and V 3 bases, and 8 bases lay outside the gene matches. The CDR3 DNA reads TGTGCCTGGAGAAGGGTAGGGGGCCCCTATGGCTACACCTTC. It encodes CAWRRVGGPYGYTF.

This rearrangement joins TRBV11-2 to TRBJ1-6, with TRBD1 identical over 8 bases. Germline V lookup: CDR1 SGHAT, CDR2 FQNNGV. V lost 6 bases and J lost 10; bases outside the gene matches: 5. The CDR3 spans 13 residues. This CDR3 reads CASRTGDWSPLHF. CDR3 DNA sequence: TGTGCCAGCAGGACAGGGGATTGGTCACCCCTCCACTTT.

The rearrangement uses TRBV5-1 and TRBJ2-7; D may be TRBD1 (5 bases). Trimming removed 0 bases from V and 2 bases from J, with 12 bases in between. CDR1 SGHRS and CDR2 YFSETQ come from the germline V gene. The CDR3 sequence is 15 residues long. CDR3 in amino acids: CASSLASGSTYEQYF. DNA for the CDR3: TGCGCCAGCAGCTTGGCCTCAGGGTCGACCTACGAGCAGTACTTC. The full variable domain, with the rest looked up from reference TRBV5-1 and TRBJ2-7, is KAGVTQTPRYLIKTRGQQVTLSCSPISGHRSVSWYQQTPGQGLQFLFEYFSETQRNKGNFPGRFSGRQFSNSRSEMNVSTLELGDSALYLCASSLASGSTYEQYFGPGTRLTVT.

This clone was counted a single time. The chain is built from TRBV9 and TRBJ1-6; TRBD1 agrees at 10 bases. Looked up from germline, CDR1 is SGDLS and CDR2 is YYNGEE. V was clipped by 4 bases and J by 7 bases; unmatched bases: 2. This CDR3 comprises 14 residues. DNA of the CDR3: TGTGCCAGCAGCATGGGACAGGGGAATTCACCCCTCCACTTT. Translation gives CASSMGQGNSPLHF. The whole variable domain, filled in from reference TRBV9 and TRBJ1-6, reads DSGVTQTPKHLITATGQRVTLRCSPRSGDLSVYWYQQSLDQGLQFLIQYYNGEERAKGNILERFSAQQFPDLHSELNLSSLELGDSALYFCASSMGQGNSPLHFGNGTRLTVT.

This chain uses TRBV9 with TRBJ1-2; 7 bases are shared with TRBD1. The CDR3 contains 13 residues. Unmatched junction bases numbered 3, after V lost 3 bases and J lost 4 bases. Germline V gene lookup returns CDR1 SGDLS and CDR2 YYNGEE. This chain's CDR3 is CASSEQGTYGYTF. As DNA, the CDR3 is TGTGCCAGCAGCGAACAGGGGACCTATGGCTACACCTTC. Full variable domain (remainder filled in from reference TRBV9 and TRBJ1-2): DSGVTQTPKHLITATGQRVTLRCSPRSGDLSVYWYQQSLDQGLQFLIQYYNGEERAKGNILERFSAQQFPDLHSELNLSSLELGDSALYFCASSEQGTYGYTFGSGTRLTVV.

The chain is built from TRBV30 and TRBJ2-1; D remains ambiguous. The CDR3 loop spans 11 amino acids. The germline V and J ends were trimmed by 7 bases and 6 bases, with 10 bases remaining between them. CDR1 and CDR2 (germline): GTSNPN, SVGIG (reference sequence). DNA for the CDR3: TGTGCCTTTACCGGGTTCAATGAGCAGTTCTTC. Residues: CAFTGFNEQFF.

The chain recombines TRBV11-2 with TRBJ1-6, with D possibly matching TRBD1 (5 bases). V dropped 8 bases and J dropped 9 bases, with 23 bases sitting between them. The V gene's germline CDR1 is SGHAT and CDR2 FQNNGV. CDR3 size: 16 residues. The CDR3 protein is CASAGGKGGVRSPLHF. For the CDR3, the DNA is TGTGCCAGCGCGGGGGGGAAAGGAGGGGTTCGTTCACCCCTCCACTTT.

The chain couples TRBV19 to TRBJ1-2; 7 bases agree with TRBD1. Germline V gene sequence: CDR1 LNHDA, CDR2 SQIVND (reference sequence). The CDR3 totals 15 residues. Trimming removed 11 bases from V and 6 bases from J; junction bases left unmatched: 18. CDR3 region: CASSSPPGQPDGYTF. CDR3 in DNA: TGTGCCTCCTCCTCCCCACCGGGACAGCCCGATGGCTACACCTTC.

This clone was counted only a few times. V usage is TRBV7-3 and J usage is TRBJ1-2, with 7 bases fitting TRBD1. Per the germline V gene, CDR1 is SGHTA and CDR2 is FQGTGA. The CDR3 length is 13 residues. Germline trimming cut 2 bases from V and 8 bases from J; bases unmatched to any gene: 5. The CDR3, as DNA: TGTGCCAGCAGCTTACGACAGGGCAAGGGCTACACCTTC. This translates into CASSLRQGKGYTF.

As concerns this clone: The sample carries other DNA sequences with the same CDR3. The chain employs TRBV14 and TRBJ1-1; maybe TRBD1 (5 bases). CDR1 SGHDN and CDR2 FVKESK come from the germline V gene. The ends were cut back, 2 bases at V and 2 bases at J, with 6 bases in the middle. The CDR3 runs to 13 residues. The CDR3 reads CASSQQGNTEAFF. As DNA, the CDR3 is TGTGCCAGCAGCCAACAGGGAAACACTGAAGCTTTCTTT.

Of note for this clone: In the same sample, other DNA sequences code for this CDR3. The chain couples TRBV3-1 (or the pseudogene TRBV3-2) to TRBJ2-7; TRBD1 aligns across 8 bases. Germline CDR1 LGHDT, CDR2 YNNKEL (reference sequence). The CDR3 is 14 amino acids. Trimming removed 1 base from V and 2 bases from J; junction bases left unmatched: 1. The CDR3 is CASSQVQGAYEQYF. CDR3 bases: TGTGCCAGCAGCCAAGTACAGGGGGCCTACGAGCAGTACTTC.